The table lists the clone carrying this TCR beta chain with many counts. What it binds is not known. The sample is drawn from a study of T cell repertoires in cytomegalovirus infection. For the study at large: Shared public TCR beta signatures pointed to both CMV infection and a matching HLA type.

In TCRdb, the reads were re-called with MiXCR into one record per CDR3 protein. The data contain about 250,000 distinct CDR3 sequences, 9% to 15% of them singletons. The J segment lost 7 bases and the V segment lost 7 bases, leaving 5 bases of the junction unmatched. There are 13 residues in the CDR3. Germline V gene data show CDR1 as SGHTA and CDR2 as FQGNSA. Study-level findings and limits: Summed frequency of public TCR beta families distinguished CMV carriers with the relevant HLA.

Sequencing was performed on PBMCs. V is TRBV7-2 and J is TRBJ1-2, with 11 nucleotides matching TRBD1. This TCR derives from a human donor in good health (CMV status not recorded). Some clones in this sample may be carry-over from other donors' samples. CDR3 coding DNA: TGTGCCAGCACCAGGGACAGGGGGTTTGGCTACACCTTC. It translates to CASTRDRGFGYTF. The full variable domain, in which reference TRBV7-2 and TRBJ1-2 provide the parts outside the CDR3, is GAGVSQSPSNKVTEKGKDVELRCDPISGHTALYWYRQSLGQGLEFLIYFQGNSAPDKSGLPSDRFSAERTGGSVSTLTIQRTQQEDSAVYLCASTRDRGFGYTFGSGTRLTVV.